A selection of T cell receptor beta chains follows, all from one sample in a study of blood T cell repertoires in COVID-19. The table came from immunoSEQ multiplex PCR; TCRdb's copy has only in-frame clones and leaves some out. In the table there are some 350,000 clones, around 92% of which are singletons. The sample taken for sequencing was peripheral blood. The source of these receptors is a woman between 25 and 40 years old with COVID-19, enrolled during active disease. CDR3s include the opening cysteine and the closing phenylalanine or tryptophan. The D gene is left open where the match is weak. Size tells how often a clone was seen (once, few, many) or the class of an expanded clone, and some rows leave it out.

j_call: TRBJ1-3; clone_size: .; d_call: .; v_call: TRBV29-1; cdr3_nt: TGCAGCGTAGAGGAGGACGGCGGAAACACCATATATTTT; cdr3_aa: CSVEEDGGNTIYF
j_call: TRBJ2-7; clone_size: .; d_call: .; v_call: TRBV6-5; cdr3_nt: TGTGCCAGCAGTTACTCGAGGCACGGTGCCTACGAGCAGTACTTC; cdr3_aa: CASSYSRHGAYEQYF
j_call: TRBJ2-1; clone_size: few; d_call: .; v_call: TRBV4-1; cdr3_nt: TGCGCCAGCAGCCTACAAAGGACAGCCAACAATGAGCAGTTCTTC; cdr3_aa: CASSLQRTANNEQFF
j_call: TRBJ2-3; clone_size: .; d_call: TRBD2; v_call: TRBV7-9; cdr3_nt: TGTGCCAGCAGCTTACCCGGGGCGGGAGGAACCTATACGCAGTATTTT; cdr3_aa: CASSLPGAGGTYTQYF
j_call: TRBJ1-1; clone_size: .; d_call: TRBD1; v_call: TRBV29-1; cdr3_nt: TGCAGCGCCCAGGGGGCAGAGGAATCGCGGACTGAAGCTTTCTTT; cdr3_aa: CSAQGAEESRTEAFF
j_call: TRBJ2-2; clone_size: .; d_call: .; v_call: TRBV6-1; cdr3_nt: TGTGCCAGCAGTGAATGGTCTCGGGCCGGGGAGCTGTTTTTT; cdr3_aa: CASSEWSRAGELFF
j_call: TRBJ2-1; clone_size: .; d_call: .; v_call: TRBV5-6; cdr3_nt: TGTGCCAGCAGCCCCACAGGTGGGGCCGGGGGTGAGCAGTTCTTC; cdr3_aa: CASSPTGGAGGEQFF
j_call: TRBJ1-2; clone_size: once; d_call: .; v_call: TRBV11-2; cdr3_nt: TGTGCCAGCAGCTCGGATGGGGGGTATGGCTACACCTTC; cdr3_aa: CASSSDGGYGYTF
j_call: TRBJ2-1; clone_size: few; d_call: TRBD2; v_call: TRBV5-4; cdr3_nt: TGTGCCAGCAGCGTCACTAGCGGGAGGGCGGGAAATGAGCAGTTCTTC; cdr3_aa: CASSVTSGRAGNEQFF
j_call: TRBJ1-4; clone_size: .; d_call: TRBD1; v_call: TRBV5-1; cdr3_nt: TGCGCCAGCAGCTCAACAGACAGGGGGCGTAGTGAAAAACTGTTTTTT; cdr3_aa: CASSSTDRGRSEKLFF
j_call: TRBJ1-1; clone_size: .; d_call: .; v_call: TRBV4-1; cdr3_nt: TGCGCCAGCAGCCAACCATTAGACTATTTGAACACTGAAGCTTTCTTT; cdr3_aa: CASSQPLDYLNTEAFF
j_call: TRBJ2-1; clone_size: .; d_call: TRBD2; v_call: TRBV10-3; cdr3_nt: TGTGCCATCAGTGACTTAGCGGGGAATGAGCAGTTCTTC; cdr3_aa: CAISDLAGNEQFF
j_call: TRBJ1-1; clone_size: .; d_call: .; v_call: TRBV7-2; cdr3_nt: TGTGCCAGCAGCTTAGTGGCCGATAACACTGAAGCTTTCTTT; cdr3_aa: CASSLVADNTEAFF
j_call: TRBJ2-7; clone_size: .; d_call: .; v_call: TRBV27; cdr3_nt: TGTGCCAGCAGTTTGGGCAGAGATGACTACGAGCAGTACTTC; cdr3_aa: CASSLGRDDYEQYF
j_call: TRBJ2-1; clone_size: .; d_call: TRBD2; v_call: TRBV4-1; cdr3_nt: TGCGCCAGCAGCCAAGAGAGGCTAGCGGGATCCTACAATGAGCAGTTCTTC; cdr3_aa: CASSQERLAGSYNEQFF
j_call: TRBJ2-1; clone_size: .; d_call: TRBD2; v_call: TRBV7-2; cdr3_nt: TGTGCCAGCGGAACCGCGGGAGAGTGGAATGAGCAGTTCTTC; cdr3_aa: CASGTAGEWNEQFF
j_call: TRBJ2-1; clone_size: .; d_call: .; v_call: TRBV15; cdr3_nt: TGTGCCACCAGCAGAGATGGCGGCAGGGCTTCTTCCAATGAGCAGTTCTTC; cdr3_aa: CATSRDGGRASSNEQFF
j_call: TRBJ1-2; clone_size: .; d_call: TRBD1; v_call: TRBV6-2/TRBV6-3; cdr3_nt: TGTGCCAGCAGTTACTTAGGACAGGGTGACTACACCTTC; cdr3_aa: CASSYLGQGDYTF
j_call: TRBJ2-5; clone_size: .; d_call: .; v_call: TRBV3-1/TRBV3-2; cdr3_nt: TGTGCCAGCAGCTCAGGAGGGGAGACCCAGTACTTC; cdr3_aa: CASSSGGETQYF
j_call: TRBJ2-5; clone_size: once; d_call: .; v_call: TRBV7-2; cdr3_nt: TGTGCCAGCAGCCGTAGGACAGCCCAAGAGACCCAGTACTTC; cdr3_aa: CASSRRTAQETQYF
j_call: TRBJ1-4; clone_size: .; d_call: .; v_call: TRBV4-2; cdr3_nt: TGTGCCAGCAGCCAGGGGGCCGGCTTCCAACTGTTTTTT; cdr3_aa: CASSQGAGFQLFF
j_call: TRBJ2-5; clone_size: .; d_call: TRBD2; v_call: TRBV10-1; cdr3_nt: TGCGCCAGCGACGGACTAGCGGGAGGGCGAGAGACCCAGTACTTC; cdr3_aa: CASDGLAGGRETQYF
j_call: TRBJ2-1; clone_size: once; d_call: .; v_call: TRBV11-1; cdr3_nt: TGTGCCAGCAGTTCGGGACTGTACAATGAGCAGTTCTTC; cdr3_aa: CASSSGLYNEQFF
j_call: TRBJ1-1; clone_size: .; d_call: TRBD1; v_call: TRBV28; cdr3_nt: TGTGCCAGCAATTTAACGAGGGGGCGAACTGAAGCTTTCTTT; cdr3_aa: CASNLTRGRTEAFF
j_call: TRBJ1-1; clone_size: .; d_call: .; v_call: TRBV6-2/TRBV6-3; cdr3_nt: TGTGCCAGCAGCGGTAGACAGATAGGTAGGACTGAAGCTTTCTTT; cdr3_aa: CASSGRQIGRTEAFF
j_call: TRBJ1-2; clone_size: .; d_call: .; v_call: TRBV5-1; cdr3_nt: TGCGCCAGCAGCTTAGGTTCAGGACAGACTAACTATGGCTACACCTTC; cdr3_aa: CASSLGSGQTNYGYTF
j_call: TRBJ1-5; clone_size: few; d_call: .; v_call: TRBV28; cdr3_nt: TGTGCCAGCAGTACGACTGCTCAGCCCCAGCATTTT; cdr3_aa: CASSTTAQPQHF
j_call: TRBJ1-2; clone_size: .; d_call: .; v_call: TRBV28; cdr3_nt: TGTGCCAGCAGTTTACCTACCCCCACTTATGGCTACACCTTC; cdr3_aa: CASSLPTPTYGYTF
j_call: TRBJ2-6; clone_size: .; d_call: .; v_call: TRBV6-5; cdr3_nt: TGTGCCAGCACCTCCCCTGGGCCTGGGGCCAACGTCCTGACTTTC; cdr3_aa: CASTSPGPGANVLTF
j_call: TRBJ1-6; clone_size: .; d_call: TRBD1; v_call: TRBV7-9; cdr3_nt: TGTGCCAGCAGCCGGACAGGGGGACCTTCACCCCTCCACTTT; cdr3_aa: CASSRTGGPSPLHF
j_call: TRBJ1-3; clone_size: few; d_call: TRBD1; v_call: TRBV5-4; cdr3_nt: TGTGCCAGCAGCCCGCAGGGGGCTGGAAACACCATATATTTT; cdr3_aa: CASSPQGAGNTIYF
j_call: TRBJ1-5; clone_size: .; d_call: .; v_call: TRBV30; cdr3_nt: TGTGCCTGGAGTAAACAGGGAGATCAGCCCCAGCATTTT; cdr3_aa: CAWSKQGDQPQHF
j_call: TRBJ1-3; clone_size: .; d_call: .; v_call: TRBV7-9; cdr3_nt: TGTGCCAGCAGTCAAATTCGAAACACCATATATTTT; cdr3_aa: CASSQIRNTIYF
j_call: TRBJ1-2; clone_size: .; d_call: .; v_call: TRBV19; cdr3_nt: TGTGCCAGTAGTTCCTCCAGGGGTGGCTACACCTTC; cdr3_aa: CASSSSRGGYTF
j_call: TRBJ2-2; clone_size: few; d_call: TRBD2; v_call: TRBV4-2; cdr3_nt: TGTGCCAGCAGCCAAGATAGAAGCGGGAGGACTAACACCGGGGAGCTGTTTTTT; cdr3_aa: CASSQDRSGRTNTGELFF
j_call: TRBJ2-5; clone_size: .; d_call: TRBD1; v_call: TRBV28; cdr3_nt: TGTGCCAGCAGTTTAGAACAGGGGGCATCCCAAGAGACCCAGTACTTC; cdr3_aa: CASSLEQGASQETQYF
j_call: TRBJ1-2; clone_size: .; d_call: TRBD1; v_call: TRBV29-1; cdr3_nt: TGCAGCGTCAGGACAGGGGGATGGGTTAACTATGGCTACACCTTC; cdr3_aa: CSVRTGGWVNYGYTF
j_call: TRBJ2-2; clone_size: .; d_call: .; v_call: TRBV4-3; cdr3_nt: TGCGCCAGCAGCCAAGATCCGGGGGTGAACACCGGGGAGCTGTTTTTT; cdr3_aa: CASSQDPGVNTGELFF
j_call: TRBJ2-6; clone_size: .; d_call: TRBD1; v_call: TRBV10-3; cdr3_nt: TGTGCCATCAGTGAGTCGGGACAGGTCTTCGACGTCCTGACTTTC; cdr3_aa: CAISESGQVFDVLTF
j_call: TRBJ2-3; clone_size: .; d_call: TRBD1; v_call: TRBV18; cdr3_nt: TGTGCCAGCTCACCTTCGGGCAGGGGGACAGATACGCAGTATTTT; cdr3_aa: CASSPSGRGTDTQYF
j_call: TRBJ1-2; clone_size: .; d_call: .; v_call: TRBV5-8; cdr3_nt: TGTGCCAGCAGGCCCCGTGGAGTGCACTATGGCTACACCTTC; cdr3_aa: CASRPRGVHYGYTF
j_call: TRBJ1-1; clone_size: .; d_call: TRBD1; v_call: TRBV7-2; cdr3_nt: TGTGCCAGCAGCATTAGGACAGGGATGAACACTGAAGCTTTCTTT; cdr3_aa: CASSIRTGMNTEAFF
j_call: TRBJ1-2; clone_size: .; d_call: TRBD1; v_call: TRBV5-1; cdr3_nt: TGCGCCAGCAGCTTGACAGGGGGCGAAGGCTACACCTTC; cdr3_aa: CASSLTGGEGYTF
j_call: TRBJ2-3; clone_size: .; d_call: TRBD2; v_call: TRBV13; cdr3_nt: TGTGCCAGCAGCCCGAGACTAGCGGGAGGCGCCACAGATACGCAGTATTTT; cdr3_aa: CASSPRLAGGATDTQYF
j_call: TRBJ1-2; clone_size: .; d_call: TRBD1; v_call: TRBV11-3; cdr3_nt: TGTGCCAGCAGCTTTACCTGGGACAGGGATTATGGCTACACCTTC; cdr3_aa: CASSFTWDRDYGYTF
j_call: TRBJ1-5; clone_size: .; d_call: .; v_call: TRBV19; cdr3_nt: TGTGCCAGTCCGCAGGGGTGGCCGATATCGAGCAATCAGCCCCAGCATTTT; cdr3_aa: CASPQGWPISSNQPQHF
j_call: TRBJ1-2; clone_size: .; d_call: .; v_call: TRBV28; cdr3_nt: TGTGCCAGCACCGTTCCCGGGTACTATGGCTACACCTTC; cdr3_aa: CASTVPGYYGYTF
j_call: TRBJ1-4; clone_size: .; d_call: .; v_call: TRBV2; cdr3_nt: TGTGCCAGCAGCCAAGGACAAGCAACTAATGAAAAACTGTTTTTT; cdr3_aa: CASSQGQATNEKLFF
j_call: TRBJ2-1; clone_size: .; d_call: TRBD2; v_call: TRBV7-9; cdr3_nt: TGTGCCAGCAGCTTATTGAAACTAGCGACGAGCTCCTACAATGAGCAGTTCTTC; cdr3_aa: CASSLLKLATSSYNEQFF
j_call: TRBJ1-1; clone_size: once; d_call: .; v_call: TRBV6-5; cdr3_nt: TGTGCCAGCAGCCCCTGGCGAGGGAACACTGAAGCTTTCTTT; cdr3_aa: CASSPWRGNTEAFF